This T cell receptor beta chain was retrieved from a study of blood T cell repertoires in COVID-19. The wider study: Donors in the United States, Italy and Spain gave samples during acute or convalescent COVID-19.

With 0 bases removed from V and 3 bases from J, the gap between germline ends came to 16 bases. Germline CDR1 is SGHRS and CDR2 is YFSETQ. The CDR3 totals 18 residues. Across under 25 US areas, participants ranged in age from about 18 to 90 years. Authors' data handling: Amplification of reference gene primers provided the estimated nucleated cell counts. The assay was immunoSEQ multiplex PCR, and TCRdb's table has in-frame clones only and misses some. The V and J calls and clone size come from that table; D and trimming were worked out from the DNA. The sample includes some 300,000 clones, approximately 88% of them seen just once.

This chain uses TRBV5-1 with TRBJ1-6; D is uncertain. The sequenced material came from PBMCs or T cells enriched from blood (not recorded which). The clonotype comes from a woman in her 30s who had recovered from COVID-19. The CDR3 DNA sequence: TGCGCCAGCAGCTTGGACTCACGTCCCGGGTTCTATAATTCACCCCTCCACTTT. Its translation is CASSLDSRPGFYNSPLHF.